Shown below are 9 T cell receptor beta chains from a single sample sequenced in a study of blood T cell repertoires in COVID-19. Clones were sequenced by immunoSEQ multiplex PCR, and TCRdb holds only the in-frame ones, with some missing. In the table there are 70,000 to 95,000 clones, roughly 90% of which are singletons. The sequenced sample was peripheral blood. These receptors were obtained from a man over 45 with COVID-19, enrolled during active disease.

This chain connects TRBV27 to TRBJ1-4; D gene ambiguous. Germline V CDR1 and CDR2: MNHEY, SMNVEV (reference sequence). V dropped 8 bases and J dropped 2 bases, with 18 bases sitting between them. There are 16 residues in the CDR3. CDR3 sequence (DNA): TGTGCCAGCGCGGTTCTTGGCGCGGGGACTAATGAAAAACTGTTTTTT. Translation gives CASAVLGAGTNEKLFF.

CDR3: CASSSDRGNQPQHF. The CDR3 DNA sequence: TGTGCCAGCAGTTCGGACAGGGGCAATCAGCCCCAGCATTTT. The chain has TRBV7-9 and TRBJ1-5; 8 nucleotides agree with TRBD1. V dropped 6 bases and J dropped 2; count of bases not matched to a gene: 3. The CDR3 has 14 residues. CDR1 and CDR2 from the germline V gene are SEHNR and FQNEAQ (reference sequence).

The chain employs TRBV11-2 and TRBJ2-1; 7 bases are shared with TRBD1. The trim removed 3 bases at V and 15 bases at J, leaving 17 bases unmatched. The CDR3 loop spans 15 amino acids. Germline values: CDR1 SGHAT, CDR2 FQNNGV. In DNA form, the CDR3 reads TGTGCCAGCAGCTTCGAACGGGACAGCTTACACCCAAGGTTCTTC. This translates into CASSFERDSLHPRFF.

V and J are TRBV27 and TRBJ2-1, with TRBD2 matching 7 bases. The J segment lost 0 bases and the V segment lost 5 bases, leaving 10 bases of the junction unmatched. The CDR3 spans 17 residues. Germline CDR1 reads MNHEY; CDR2 reads SMNVEV (reference sequence). This CDR3 is CASSTSVGGSSYNEQFF. CDR3 coding DNA: TGTGCCAGCAGTACCTCCGTCGGGGGGAGCTCCTACAATGAGCAGTTCTTC.

The chain employs TRBV2 and TRBJ2-5, with 8 bases lining up with TRBD2. The CDR3 is made up of 14 amino acids. Germline V lookup: CDR1 SNHLY, CDR2 FYNNEI. The V gene end was trimmed by 5 bases and the J gene end by 3 bases; junction bases not matched to a gene: 5. The CDR3 sequence is CASSSVSGEETQYF. CDR3 DNA: TGTGCCAGCAGTTCTGTTAGCGGGGAAGAGACCCAGTACTTC.

This CDR3 reads CASSTGTGSSGNTIYF. CDR3 DNA sequence: TGCGCCAGCAGCACCGGGACAGGCTCCTCTGGAAACACCATATATTTT. This chain uses TRBV5-1 with TRBJ1-3, with 8 bases lining up with TRBD1. Trimming took 4 bases from V and 0 from J; bases not matched to a gene: 6. CDR3 length: 16 amino acids. Germline CDR1 and CDR2: SGHRS and YFSETQ.

The chain carries TRBV5-1 and TRBJ2-1; TRBD2 agrees at 10 bases. The germline CDR1 and CDR2 sequences are SGHRS and YFSETQ. V lost 5 bases, J lost 0 bases, and 5 bases stayed unmatched. The CDR3 runs 16 residues. CDR3 sequence (DNA): TGCGCCAGCAGGACTAGCGGGCCCCCCTCCTACAATGAGCAGTTCTTC. Translated, it gives CASRTSGPPSYNEQFF.

The CDR3 DNA is TGTGCCAGTCGGAGTCGGGGCACTGAAGCTTTCTTT. It codes for CASRSRGTEAFF. V is TRBV19 and J is TRBJ1-1; D remains ambiguous. This CDR3 contains 12 residues. The V gene's germline CDR1 is LNHDA and CDR2 SQIVND (reference sequence). The V gene lost 8 bases and the J gene lost 4 bases, with 11 bases spanning the gap. The variable domain in full, completed from reference TRBV19 and TRBJ1-1, reads DGGITQSPKYLFRKEGQNVTLSCEQNLNHDAMYWYRQDPGQGLRLIYYSQIVNDFQKGDIAEGYSVSREKKESFPLTVTSAQKNPTAFYLCASRSRGTEAFFGQGTRLTVV.

J is TRBJ2-2 and V is TRBV29-1; D call uncertain. Germline V lookup: CDR1 SQVTM, CDR2 ANQGSEA. This CDR3 is built from 11 residues. V lost 5 bases and J lost 7, with 8 bases in between. Here the CDR3 reads CSVQVGGELFF. Written as DNA, the CDR3 is TGCAGCGTTCAGGTCGGCGGGGAGCTGTTTTTT.